A single sample is the source of the 29 T cell receptor beta chains below, sequenced in a study of blood T cell repertoires in COVID-19. Clones were sequenced by immunoSEQ multiplex PCR, and TCRdb holds only the in-frame ones, with some missing. The repertoire holds 110,000 or so clones, with more than 70% as singletons. The sequenced material came from peripheral blood. These receptors originate from a woman aged 60-75 years with COVID-19, enrolled during active disease.

The CDR3 loop is CASSRVQGAGELFF. Written as DNA, the CDR3 is TGCGCCAGCAGCCGCGTGCAGGGTGCCGGGGAGCTGTTTTTT. The chain is built from TRBV5-1 and TRBJ2-2; D might be TRBD1 (5 bases). The CDR3 has 14 residues. Germline V gene data show CDR1 as SGHRS and CDR2 as YFSETQ. The V and J ends lost 4 bases and 6 bases respectively, with 13 bases between them.

The chain recombines TRBV9 with TRBJ2-5; maybe TRBD2 (6 bases). V lost 0 bases and J lost 4, with 13 bases in between. This CDR3 contains 15 residues. From germline, CDR1 is SGDLS and CDR2 YYNGEE. Here the CDR3 reads CASSVAPLGGETQYF. The CDR3 DNA sequence: TGTGCCAGCAGCGTAGCCCCTTTGGGGGGAGAGACCCAGTACTTC.

This clone appeared a single time. V gene TRBV11-3 combines with J gene TRBJ2-2; D is possibly TRBD2 (5 bases). The V end was cut by 0 bases, the J end by 7 bases, with 9 bases between. Germline V CDR1 and CDR2: SGHNT, YENEEA. This CDR3 has 14 residues. The CDR3 here is CASSLERENGELFF. The CDR3, as DNA: TGTGCCAGCAGCTTAGAACGGGAAAACGGGGAGCTGTTTTTT.

This rearrangement joins TRBV7-2 to TRBJ1-5, with no clear D. Trimming pared 1 base from V and 1 base from J, leaving 5 bases between. Germline values: CDR1 SGHTA, CDR2 FQGNSA. This CDR3 has 14 amino acids. The CDR3: CASSLGQSNQPQHF. The CDR3 bases are TGTGCCAGCAGCTTAGGGCAGAGCAATCAGCCCCAGCATTTT.

This clone was counted a few times. The chain recombines TRBV2 with TRBJ2-7; D remains unclear. The CDR3 is 13 amino acids. V was clipped by 7 bases and J by 5 bases, with 15 bases between them. Germline V CDR1 and CDR2: SNHLY, FYNNEI. The chain's CDR3 is CASTALDSNEQYF. The CDR3 nucleotides read TGTGCCAGCACCGCACTTGATTCGAACGAGCAGTACTTC.

This sequence joins TRBV5-4 and TRBJ2-1, with TRBD2 matching over 10 bases. The CDR3 sequence is 18 residues long. Germline CDR1 and CDR2: SGHNT and YYREEE (reference sequence). Trimming took 2 bases from V and 5 from J; bases not matched to a gene: 13. The CDR3 DNA reads as TGTGCCAGCAGCTTCGATACCTTCGGACTAGCGGTAAACAATGAGCAGTTCTTC. As protein: CASSFDTFGLAVNNEQFF.

This rearrangement joins TRBV2 to TRBJ1-5, with D maybe TRBD1 (6 bases). The CDR3 length is 14 residues. Germline loops: CDR1 SNHLY, CDR2 FYNNEI. V was trimmed by 6 bases and J by 3 bases, leaving 12 bases between them. The CDR3: CASRDSTLNQPQHF. CDR3 in DNA: TGTGCCAGCAGGGACAGTACTCTCAATCAGCCCCAGCATTTT. Variable domain in full (rest from reference TRBV2 and TRBJ1-5): EPEVTQTPSHQVTQMGQEVILRCVPISNHLYFYWYRQILGQKVEFLVSFYNNEISEKSEIFDDQFSVERPDGSNFTLKIRSTKLEDSAMYFCASRDSTLNQPQHFGDGTRLSIL.

The V call is TRBV30, the J call TRBJ1-1; D is uncertain. This CDR3 spans 16 amino acids. Between the trimmed V and J ends, which lost 0 bases and 6 bases, there was a span of 20 bases. The germline gives CDR1 GTSNPN, CDR2 SVGIG (reference sequence). The CDR3 sequence is CAWSVEIVVASPEAFF. The CDR3 DNA reads as TGTGCCTGGAGTGTAGAGATCGTAGTGGCTAGCCCTGAAGCTTTCTTT.

This chain joins TRBV28 and TRBJ2-3; 12 nucleotides line up with TRBD2. The CDR3 totals 14 residues. Germline V CDR1 and CDR2: MDHEN, SYDVKM. Losses at the gene ends were 8 bases for V and 4 bases for J; bases not matched to a gene: 4. This chain's CDR3 is CASRLAGAPDTQYF. DNA for the CDR3: TGTGCCAGCCGACTAGCGGGGGCTCCAGATACGCAGTATTTT. The entire variable domain, with the rest obtained from reference TRBV28 and TRBJ2-3, is as follows: DVKVTQSSRYLVKRTGEKVFLECVQDMDHENMFWYRQDPGLGLRLIYFSYDVKMKEKGDIPEGYSVSREKKERFSLILESASTNQTSMYLCASRLAGAPDTQYFGPGTRLTVL.

The chain has TRBV19 and TRBJ1-2; D gene unclear. The CDR3 is 14 residues long. Germline lookup yields CDR1 LNHDA and CDR2 SQIVND (reference sequence). Trimming removed 5 bases at V and 8 bases at J, with 18 bases between. The CDR3 coding sequence is TGTGCCAGTAGTTCTCGGGAGGCCCGGAGGGGCTACACCTTC. Translating gives CASSSREARRGYTF.

The chain links TRBV7-3 to TRBJ2-1, with D hard to call. V lost 3 bases and J lost 7, with 7 bases in between. CDR1 is SGHTA and CDR2 is FQGTGA in the germline V gene. The CDR3 is 12 residues long. The CDR3 DNA reads TGTGCCAGCAGCTTTAGCCTAAATGAGCAGTTCTTC. Encoded protein: CASSFSLNEQFF.

This clone was counted a single time. The CDR3 loop reads CASSLNIAYEQYF. Here the CDR3 DNA reads TGTGCCAGCAGCTTAAACATTGCCTACGAGCAGTACTTC. The rearrangement uses TRBV7-3 and TRBJ2-7, with D unresolved. This CDR3 has 13 amino acids. V lost 1 base and J lost 2, with 6 bases in between. CDR1 is SGHTA and CDR2 is FQGTGA in the germline V gene.

This clone has a single count. The chain employs TRBV2 and TRBJ2-2; 12 positions agree with TRBD2. V was clipped by 5 bases and J by 1 base; unmatched bases: 2. The CDR3 totals 16 residues. Germline V gives CDR1 SNHLY, CDR2 FYNNEI. The DNA for the CDR3 is TGTGCCAGCAGTCCGGGACTAGCGGGGAACACCGGGGAGCTGTTTTTT. Protein: CASSPGLAGNTGELFF. The full variable domain, completed using reference TRBV2 and TRBJ2-2, is EPEVTQTPSHQVTQMGQEVILRCVPISNHLYFYWYRQILGQKVEFLVSFYNNEISEKSEIFDDQFSVERPDGSNFTLKIRSTKLEDSAMYFCASSPGLAGNTGELFFGEGSRLTVL.

This chain links TRBV11-2 with TRBJ1-2; D not resolved. The CDR3 is 15 amino acids. Germline loops: CDR1 SGHAT, CDR2 FQNNGV. With 4 bases removed from V and 6 bases from J, the gap between germline ends came to 18 bases. CDR3 DNA: TGTGCCAGCAGCTCCCTAGGTACGGGGTCGGATGGCTACACCTTC. Its protein is CASSSLGTGSDGYTF.

V usage is TRBV3-1 (or the pseudogene TRBV3-2) and J usage is TRBJ2-2; D unresolved. V lost 0 bases and J 6 bases, leaving 5 bases between the germline ends. Germline CDR1 and CDR2: LGHDT and YNNKEL (reference sequence). There are 13 residues in the CDR3. In DNA form, the CDR3 reads TGTGCCAGCAGCCAAGAGGGCGCCGGGGAGCTGTTTTTT. This sequence encodes CASSQEGAGELFF.

The rearrangement uses TRBV19 and TRBJ1-5; 7 bases agree with TRBD1. Trimming took 5 bases from V and 1 from J; bases not matched to a gene: 11. This CDR3 is built from 17 residues. Germline-derived CDR1 and CDR2 are LNHDA and SQIVND (reference sequence). CDR3 loop: CASSSDTGVESNQPQHF. CDR3 DNA sequence: TGTGCCAGTAGTTCGGATACAGGGGTGGAGAGCAATCAGCCCCAGCATTTT.

This clone is labeled medium-sized (0.01 to 0.1%). The genes are TRBV4-1 and TRBJ1-3, with D maybe TRBD1 (5 bases). Between the trimmed V and J ends, which lost 0 bases and 2 bases, there was a span of 11 bases. Germline-derived CDR1 and CDR2 are MGHRA and YSYEKL. This CDR3 is built from 16 residues. Written as DNA, the CDR3 is TGCGCCAGCAGCCAAGACCAGGGAATAACTGGAAACACCATATATTTT. Its protein is CASSQDQGITGNTIYF.

This clone showed up just once. The chain carries TRBV19 and TRBJ1-6; a possible D gene is TRBD1 (5 bases). The CDR3 is made up of 15 amino acids. Trimming removed 6 bases from V and 7 bases from J, with 16 bases in between. Germline-derived CDR1 and CDR2 are LNHDA and SQIVND (reference sequence). The CDR3 is CASRFTVGANSPLHF. The CDR3 DNA reads TGTGCCAGTAGGTTCACCGTTGGGGCAAATTCACCCCTCCACTTT.

The chain recombines TRBV27 with TRBJ2-2; weak D call: TRBD1 (6 bases). The CDR3 consists of 18 residues. V was clipped by 5 bases and J by 5 bases, with 24 bases between them. Germline assignment: CDR1 MNHEY and CDR2 SMNVEV (reference sequence). This CDR3 is CASSEGTPQITGTGELFF. CDR3 sequence (DNA): TGTGCCAGCAGTGAAGGGACACCCCAAATTACCGGGACCGGGGAGCTGTTTTTT.

The chain combines TRBV19 with TRBJ2-1; D is perhaps TRBD2 (5 bases). Germline V gene lookup returns CDR1 LNHDA and CDR2 SQIVND (reference sequence). The CDR3 consists of 16 residues. Trimming shortened V by 2 bases and J by 8 bases, and 19 bases separated the two germline ends. In nucleotides, the CDR3 is TGTGCCAGTAGTATAATGCGACAAGGGCCGGGGTATGAGCAGTTCTTC. Translation gives CASSIMRQGPGYEQFF.

The gene calls are TRBV5-4 and TRBJ1-1; D gene ambiguous. Germline loops: CDR1 SGHNT, CDR2 YYREEE (reference sequence). Trimming stripped 0 bases from V and 0 bases from J, with 12 bases between. The CDR3 has 16 amino acids. The CDR3 sequence: CASSLDGPGMNTEAFF. CDR3 in DNA: TGTGCCAGCAGCTTGGATGGTCCAGGCATGAACACTGAAGCTTTCTTT.

The sample holds one count of this clone. The rearrangement uses TRBV6-4 and TRBJ1-2; 9 bases are a match to TRBD1. The CDR3 runs 15 residues. The ends lost 3 bases at V and 4 bases at J; junction bases unmatched: 6. Per germline, CDR1 MRHNA and CDR2 SNTAGT. Written as DNA, the CDR3 is TGTGCCAGCAGTGAAGAAACAGGGGGCCCCTATGGCTACACCTTC. Translating gives CASSEETGGPYGYTF.

The chain recombines TRBV6-2 or TRBV6-3 with TRBJ1-1; TRBD1 matches 8 bases. Per germline, CDR1 MNHEY and CDR2 SVGEGT. CDR3 length: 19 amino acids. Unmatched junction bases numbered 14, after V lost 2 bases and J lost 0 bases. CDR3 bases: TGTGCCAGCAGTTACGGCCCCCTTGGACAGGGAAGGTTGAACACTGAAGCTTTCTTT. Encoded protein: CASSYGPLGQGRLNTEAFF.

V is TRBV15 and J is TRBJ1-6, with 9 bases lining up with TRBD1. V shed 0 bases and J 10 bases; nucleotides not matched to a gene: 7. The CDR3 consists of 16 residues. CDR1 and CDR2 from the germline V gene are LNHNV and YYDKDF (reference sequence). This CDR3 reads CATSRDRGQGDSPLHF. Written as DNA, the CDR3 is TGTGCCACCAGCAGAGATAGGGGACAGGGAGACTCACCCCTCCACTTT.

This clone showed up just once. In DNA, the CDR3 is TGTGCCAGCAACCAGGACAGAGAGTACTATGGCTACACCTTC. It codes for CASNQDREYYGYTF. The chain couples TRBV2 to TRBJ1-2, with D perhaps matching TRBD1 (6 bases). The V gene's germline CDR1 is SNHLY and CDR2 FYNNEI. V was shortened by 7 bases and J by 3 bases, with 15 bases between the two germline ends. The CDR3 has 14 amino acids.

J is TRBJ1-5 and V is TRBV18, with 11 bases fitting TRBD1. Germline trimming cut 6 bases from V and 0 bases from J; bases unmatched to any gene: 19. The CDR3 has 21 residues. From germline, CDR1 is KGHSH and CDR2 LQKENI. DNA for the CDR3: TGTGCCAGCTCTCGGACAGGGGGCCTTGGAACTGCGCGAGATAGCAATCAGCCCCAGCATTTT. Amino acids: CASSRTGGLGTARDSNQPQHF.

The V call is TRBV20-1, the J call TRBJ2-6; TRBD2 matches at 8 bases. The germline V gene has CDR1 DFQATT and CDR2 SNEGSKA (reference sequence). V shed 3 bases, J shed 4 bases, and the junction held 11 bases outside the gene matches. This CDR3 region has 17 residues. CDR3 nucleotides: TGCAGTGCTAGTCCGACCGGGACTAGAGCGGGGGCCAACGTCCTGACTTTC. Residues: CSASPTGTRAGANVLTF.

The chain employs TRBV12-5 and TRBJ1-1; no reliable D call. The CDR3 consists of 13 residues. Trimming took 3 bases from V and 1 from J, leaving 6 bases between them. In germline, CDR1 is LGHNT, CDR2 FRNRAP. CDR3 in DNA: TGTGCTAGTGGTTTTAACAGGAACACTGAAGCTTTCTTT. This codes for CASGFNRNTEAFF.

The rearrangement uses TRBV2 and TRBJ2-1, with 9 bases aligning to TRBD2. V dropped 1 base and J dropped 6; count of bases not matched to a gene: 13. The CDR3 consists of 18 residues. In germline, CDR1 is SNHLY, CDR2 FYNNEI. The CDR3 region is CASSEVVLAGSTGNEQFF. The CDR3 nucleotides are TGTGCCAGCAGTGAAGTGGTCCTAGCGGGGAGTACGGGCAATGAGCAGTTCTTC.